This T cell receptor beta chain was recovered during a study of T cells in Graves' hyperthyroidism and ophthalmopathy. Lactation, pregnancy, other autoimmune disease or uncontrolled infection led to exclusion of patients. This CDR3 is built from 18 residues. Germline CDR1 SGHAT, CDR2 FQNNGV. V shed 5 bases and J 0 bases; nucleotides not matched to a gene: 13. RNA transcripts gave rise to amplified TCR beta CDR3 regions. The TCR CDR3 first-round RT-PCR relied on the HTBI primer set. TCRdb re-called the multiplex PCR reads through MiXCR, storing one row per CDR3 protein. The sample includes some 490,000 distinct CDR3 sequences, around a fifth of them seen just once.

The chain uses TRBV11-2 and TRBJ2-7, with TRBD2 identical over 10 bases. Material: blood. The clonotype comes from a woman aged 65 to 85 with Graves' ophthalmopathy. CDR3 bases: TGTGCCAGCAGCGATCTAGCGGGAGTACCGGTAAGCTCCTACGAGCAGTACTTC. Translation: CASSDLAGVPVSSYEQYF. Looking up the rest from reference TRBV11-2 and TRBJ2-7 gives the full variable domain: EAGVAQSPRYKIIEKRQSVAFWCNPISGHATLYWYQQILGQGPKLLIQFQNNGVVDDSQLPKDRFSAERLKGVDSTLKIQPAKLEDSAVYLCASSDLAGVPVSSYEQYFGPGTRLTVT.